The source of this TCR beta chain is a study of T-cell memory formation after mild COVID-19. Study-wide context: The study found TCR clusters largely donor specific.

In germline, CDR1 is MNHNY, CDR2 SVGAGI (reference sequence). CDR3 size: 13 residues. V gave up 4 bases and J gave up 5 bases; unmatched junction bases: 5. TCRdb ran MiXCR on the 5' RACE reads and lists one entry per CDR3 protein. Of 550,000 to 600,000 distinct CDR3 sequences listed, 17% were seen once; the top ten hold 8.1%. This clonotype was counted many times. This sequence originates from an adult woman who had mild COVID-19 (a few samples of this study predate the infection). Cell type and time point are not known. The sequenced sample was PBMCs or a T cell subset sorted from them (not recorded which). J is TRBJ2-7 and V is TRBV6-6, with 7 bases identical to TRBD1. The CDR3 spells CASSLGGSDEQYF. The CDR3 region has the DNA TGTGCCAGCAGTTTAGGGGGCAGCGACGAGCAGTACTTC.